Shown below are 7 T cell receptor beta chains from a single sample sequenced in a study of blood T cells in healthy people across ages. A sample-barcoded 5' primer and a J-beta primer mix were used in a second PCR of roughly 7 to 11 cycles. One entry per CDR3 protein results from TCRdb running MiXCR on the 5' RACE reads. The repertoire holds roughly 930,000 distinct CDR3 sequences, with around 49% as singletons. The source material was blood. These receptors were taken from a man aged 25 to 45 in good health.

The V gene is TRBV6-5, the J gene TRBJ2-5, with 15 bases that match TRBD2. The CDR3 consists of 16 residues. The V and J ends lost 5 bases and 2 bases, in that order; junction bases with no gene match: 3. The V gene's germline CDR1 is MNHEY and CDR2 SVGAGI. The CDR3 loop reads CASSTGLAGGQETQYF. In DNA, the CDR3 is TGTGCCAGCAGTACCGGACTAGCGGGGGGGCAAGAGACCCAGTACTTC.

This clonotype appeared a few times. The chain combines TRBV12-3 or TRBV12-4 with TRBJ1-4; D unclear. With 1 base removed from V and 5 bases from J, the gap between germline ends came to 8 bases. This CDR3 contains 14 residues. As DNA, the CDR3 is TGTGCCAGCAGTTTAGGGGGAAGGAATGAAAAACTGTTTTTT. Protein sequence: CASSLGGRNEKLFF.

CDR3 coding DNA: TGCGCCAGCAGGTACAGGGGGACAGATACGCAGTATTTT. This codes for CASRYRGTDTQYF. V is TRBV5-1 and J is TRBJ2-3, with TRBD1 identical over 8 bases. CDR3 length: 13 residues. The junction had 2 bases not matched to a gene; V was cut back by 5 bases and J by 3 bases. Germline V lookup: CDR1 SGHRS, CDR2 YFSETQ.

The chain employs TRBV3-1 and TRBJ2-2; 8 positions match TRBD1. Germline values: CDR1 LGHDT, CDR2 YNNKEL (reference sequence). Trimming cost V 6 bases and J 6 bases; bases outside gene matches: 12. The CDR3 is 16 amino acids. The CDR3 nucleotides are TGTGCCAGCAGTCTTAGGACAGGGACGAGGTCCGGGGAGCTGTTTTTT. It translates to CASSLRTGTRSGELFF.

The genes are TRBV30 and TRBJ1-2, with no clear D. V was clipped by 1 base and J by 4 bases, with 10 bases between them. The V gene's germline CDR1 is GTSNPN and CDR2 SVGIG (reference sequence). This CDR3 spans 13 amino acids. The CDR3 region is CAWSEGGLYGYTF. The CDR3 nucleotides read TGTGCCTGGAGTGAAGGAGGACTCTATGGCTACACCTTC. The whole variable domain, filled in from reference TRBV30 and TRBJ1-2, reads SQTIHQWPATLVQPVGSPLSLECTVEGTSNPNLYWYRQAAGRGLQLLFYSVGIGQISSEVPQNLSASRPQDRQFILSSKKLLLSDSGFYLCAWSEGGLYGYTFGSGTRLTVV.

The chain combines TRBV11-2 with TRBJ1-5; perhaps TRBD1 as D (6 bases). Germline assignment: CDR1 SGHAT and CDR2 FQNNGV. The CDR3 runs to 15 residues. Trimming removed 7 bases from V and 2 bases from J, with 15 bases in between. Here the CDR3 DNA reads TGTGCCAGCACCAAAGAACAGGGCCGCAATCAGCCCCAGCATTTT. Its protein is CASTKEQGRNQPQHF. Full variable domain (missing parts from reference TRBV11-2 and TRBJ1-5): EAGVAQSPRYKIIEKRQSVAFWCNPISGHATLYWYQQILGQGPKLLIQFQNNGVVDDSQLPKDRFSAERLKGVDSTLKIQPAKLEDSAVYLCASTKEQGRNQPQHFGDGTRLSIL.

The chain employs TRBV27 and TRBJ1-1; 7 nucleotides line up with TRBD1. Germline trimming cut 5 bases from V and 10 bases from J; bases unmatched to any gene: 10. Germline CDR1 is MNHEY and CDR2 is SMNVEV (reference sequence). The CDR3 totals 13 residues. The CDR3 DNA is TGTGCCAGCAGTCCCCAATTGGGACAGATAGCTTTCTTT. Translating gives CASSPQLGQIAFF.